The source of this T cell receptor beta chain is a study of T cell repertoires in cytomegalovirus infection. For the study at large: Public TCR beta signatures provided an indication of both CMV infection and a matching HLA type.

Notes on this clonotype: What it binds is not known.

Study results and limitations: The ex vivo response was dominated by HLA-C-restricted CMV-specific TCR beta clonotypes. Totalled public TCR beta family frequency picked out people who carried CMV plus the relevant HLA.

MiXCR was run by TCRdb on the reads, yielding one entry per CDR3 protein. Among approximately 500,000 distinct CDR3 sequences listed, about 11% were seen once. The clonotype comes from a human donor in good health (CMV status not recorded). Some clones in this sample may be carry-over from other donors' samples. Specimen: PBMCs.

The CDR3 spells CASSQEGVSNQPQHF. In nucleotides, the CDR3 is TGTGCCAGCAGCCAAGAAGGGGTAAGCAATCAGCCCCAGCATTTT. The V call is TRBV3-1, the J call TRBJ1-5, with a weak D call TRBD1 (5 bases). In germline, CDR1 is LGHDT, CDR2 YNNKEL (reference sequence). The CDR3 runs 15 residues. Trimming took 0 bases from V and 1 from J, leaving 7 bases between them. Full variable domain (remainder filled in from reference TRBV3-1 and TRBJ1-5): DTAVSQTPKYLVTQMGNDKSIKCEQNLGHDTMYWYKQDSKKFLKIMFSYNNKELIINETVPNRFSPKSPDKAHLNLHINSLELGDSAVYFCASSQEGVSNQPQHFGDGTRLSIL.